The 15 T cell receptor beta chains listed next were all sequenced from one sample in a study of CD8+ T cells in alopecia areata. TCR sequencing used cDNA made by reverse transcription of extracted RNA. Here immunoSEQ multiplex PCR was the method, and the copy in TCRdb shows in-frame clones only, minus some. The sample has about 180,000 clones, about 60% seen once; the top ten hold about 15%. The sample in question was CD4+ T cells sorted from blood, obtained at week 0. These TCRs come from a human donor with alopecia areata.

The chain links TRBV4-2 to TRBJ1-5; 7 nucleotides line up with TRBD1. The V gene's germline CDR1 is LGHNA and CDR2 YNFKEQ. This CDR3 is built from 16 residues. V dropped 1 base and J dropped 5; count of bases not matched to a gene: 8. The chain's CDR3 is CASSQAGTAYDQPQHF. In nucleotides, the CDR3 is TGTGCCAGCAGCCAAGCCGGGACAGCCTACGATCAGCCCCAGCATTTT.

The CDR3 spells CAWSLGLGPVNTEAFF. The CDR3, as DNA: TGTGCCTGGAGTTTGGGTCTCGGACCGGTGAACACTGAAGCTTTCTTT. This chain links TRBV30 with TRBJ1-1, with unresolved D. Trimming took 2 bases from V and 0 from J, leaving 16 bases between them. CDR1 is GTSNPN, CDR2 SVGIG, per germline (reference sequence). The CDR3 sequence is 16 residues long.

This chain joins TRBV29-1 and TRBJ1-6; TRBD1 matches 7 bases. CDR3 length equals 14 residues. J lost 10 bases, V lost 7 bases, and 13 bases had no gene match. CDR1 and CDR2 from the germline V gene are SQVTM and ANQGSEA. The CDR3 DNA sequence: TGCAGCGCTACCGTCGACAGGGTCGGCTCACCCCTCCACTTT. Encoded protein: CSATVDRVGSPLHF.

The rearrangement links TRBV5-1 to TRBJ2-2, with TRBD1 matching over 8 bases. The CDR3 contains 13 residues. In germline, CDR1 is SGHRS, CDR2 YFSETQ. V shed 3 bases, J shed 6 bases, and the junction held 1 base outside the gene matches. CDR3 DNA: TGCGCCAGCAGCTCACAGGGGGCCGGGGAGCTGTTTTTT. Protein: CASSSQGAGELFF.

This clone was seen only a few times. The V gene is TRBV6-5, the J gene TRBJ2-6; tentative D call: TRBD1 (5 bases). V was pared by 2 bases and J by 1 base, with 6 bases between. This CDR3 spans 15 amino acids. Germline CDR1 and CDR2: MNHEY and SVGAGI. The CDR3 sequence: CASSYKGSGANVLTF. CDR3 nucleotides: TGTGCCAGCAGTTACAAGGGGTCTGGGGCCAACGTCCTGACTTTC.

This chain links TRBV27 with TRBJ2-5, with 9 bases identical to TRBD2. V was clipped by 4 bases and J by 5 bases; unmatched bases: 5. The germline CDR1 and CDR2 sequences are MNHEY and SMNVEV (reference sequence). CDR3 size: 14 residues. CDR3 loop: CASSSSGEAETQYF. The CDR3 DNA is TGTGCCAGCAGTTCTAGCGGGGAGGCCGAGACCCAGTACTTC.

V and J are TRBV9 and TRBJ1-1, with D perhaps matching TRBD1 (5 bases). CDR1 and CDR2 (germline): SGDLS, YYNGEE. The ends were cut back, 8 bases at V and 4 bases at J, with 21 bases in the middle. The CDR3 consists of 15 residues. Written as DNA, the CDR3 is TGTGCCAGTACACACCTACAGGTTTCGGGCACTGAAGCTTTCTTT. Protein sequence: CASTHLQVSGTEAFF.

The sample holds a few counts of this clone. The genes are TRBV7-9 and TRBJ1-1; possible D gene TRBD1, 5 bases. The CDR3 totals 12 residues. V dropped 5 bases and J dropped 7 bases, with 11 bases sitting between them. The germline V gene has CDR1 SEHNR and CDR2 FQNEAQ (reference sequence). Written as DNA, the CDR3 is TGTGCCAGCAGCAACGGACAAGTTGAAGCTTTCTTT. Translated: CASSNGQVEAFF. Full variable domain (rest looked up from reference TRBV7-9 and TRBJ1-1): DTGVSQNPRHKITKRGQNVTFRCDPISEHNRLYWYRQTLGQGPEFLTYFQNEAQLEKSRLLSDRFSAERPKGSFSTLEIQRTEQGDSAMYLCASSNGQVEAFFGQGTRLTVV.

CDR3 in DNA: TGCAGCGCAAGACAGGGACTGAACACTGAAGCTTTCTTT. Its translation: CSARQGLNTEAFF. This chain joins TRBV29-1 and TRBJ1-1; 7 bases match TRBD1. The trim removed 7 bases at V and 0 bases at J, leaving 5 bases unmatched. This CDR3 contains 13 residues. Germline V gives CDR1 SQVTM, CDR2 ANQGSEA.

CDR3 sequence: CAWSVGRTSGIPDTQYF. The CDR3 nucleotides are TGTGCCTGGAGTGTAGGGAGGACTAGCGGGATTCCAGATACGCAGTATTTT. The gene calls are TRBV30 and TRBJ2-3; 12 nucleotides line up with TRBD2. The ends lost 0 bases at V and 4 bases at J; junction bases unmatched: 8. Germline lookup yields CDR1 GTSNPN and CDR2 SVGIG (reference sequence). This CDR3 has 17 residues.

The genes are TRBV6-5 and TRBJ2-5; possible D gene TRBD2, 6 bases. The CDR3 totals 11 residues. V lost 8 bases, J lost 7 bases, and 11 bases lay in between. In germline, CDR1 is MNHEY, CDR2 SVGAGI. The CDR3 spells CASGGSGTQYF. Here the CDR3 DNA reads TGTGCCAGCGGGGGGTCGGGGACCCAGTACTTC.

The rearrangement uses TRBV6-5 and TRBJ1-4; D uncertain. Germline assignment: CDR1 MNHEY and CDR2 SVGAGI. CDR3 size: 14 residues. Between the trimmed V and J ends, which lost 6 bases and 8 bases, there was a span of 16 bases. The CDR3 loop is CASSLTFSKEKLFF. CDR3 DNA sequence: TGTGCCAGCAGCCTGACCTTTTCAAAAGAAAAACTGTTTTTT.

There are a few counts of this clone. The chain couples TRBV7-9 to TRBJ2-2; D unresolved. V was cut by 1 base and J by 1 base, with 4 bases left in between. This CDR3 is 14 amino acids long. The germline gives CDR1 SEHNR, CDR2 FQNEAQ (reference sequence). The CDR3 is CASSLEWNTGELFF. The CDR3 region has the DNA TGTGCCAGCAGCTTAGAGTGGAACACCGGGGAGCTGTTTTTT.

V gene TRBV18 combines with J gene TRBJ1-5; 7 bases fit TRBD1. The CDR3 consists of 14 residues. The V gene's germline CDR1 is KGHSH and CDR2 LQKENI. J lost 6 bases, V lost 5 bases, and 7 bases had no gene match. DNA for the CDR3: TGTGCCAGCTCAGAACAGGGGCTGAGTCAGCCCCAGCATTTT. Its protein product is CASSEQGLSQPQHF.

The rearrangement uses TRBV7-9 and TRBJ1-1; no firm D call. The germline CDR1 and CDR2 sequences are SEHNR and FQNEAQ (reference sequence). Trimming removed 4 bases from V and 7 bases from J, with 4 bases in between. The CDR3 is 10 residues long. The CDR3 spells CASSSVEAFF. CDR3 DNA: TGTGCCAGCAGCTCCGTTGAAGCTTTCTTT.